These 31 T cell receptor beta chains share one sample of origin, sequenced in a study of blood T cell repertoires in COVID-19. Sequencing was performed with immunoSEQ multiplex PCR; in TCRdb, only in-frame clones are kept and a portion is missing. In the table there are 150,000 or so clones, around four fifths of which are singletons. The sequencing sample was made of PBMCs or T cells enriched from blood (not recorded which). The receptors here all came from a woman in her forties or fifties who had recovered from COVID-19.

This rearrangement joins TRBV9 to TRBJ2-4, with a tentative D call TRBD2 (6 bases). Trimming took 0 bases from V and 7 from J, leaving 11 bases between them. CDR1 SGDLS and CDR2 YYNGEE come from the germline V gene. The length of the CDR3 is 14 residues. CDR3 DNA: TGTGCCAGCAGCGTAGAACCGGGGGAGAACATTCAGTACTTC. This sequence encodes CASSVEPGENIQYF. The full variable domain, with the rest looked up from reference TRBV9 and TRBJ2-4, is DSGVTQTPKHLITATGQRVTLRCSPRSGDLSVYWYQQSLDQGLQFLIQYYNGEERAKGNILERFSAQQFPDLHSELNLSSLELGDSALYFCASSVEPGENIQYFGAGTRLSVL.

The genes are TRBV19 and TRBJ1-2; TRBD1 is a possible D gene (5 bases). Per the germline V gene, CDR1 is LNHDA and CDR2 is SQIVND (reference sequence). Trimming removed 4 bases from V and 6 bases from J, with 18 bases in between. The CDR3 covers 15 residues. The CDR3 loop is CASSTYWQGVDGYTF. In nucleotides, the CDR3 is TGTGCCAGTAGTACTTACTGGCAAGGGGTAGATGGCTACACCTTC.

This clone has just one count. CDR3 residues: CASSPGSQETQYF. The CDR3 coding sequence is TGTGCCAGCTCACCGGGCAGTCAAGAGACCCAGTACTTC. This sequence joins TRBV18 and TRBJ2-5; D unresolved. CDR3 size: 13 residues. Deletions cut 3 bases from V and 2 bases from J, with 7 bases between. CDR1 and CDR2 (germline): KGHSH, LQKENI.

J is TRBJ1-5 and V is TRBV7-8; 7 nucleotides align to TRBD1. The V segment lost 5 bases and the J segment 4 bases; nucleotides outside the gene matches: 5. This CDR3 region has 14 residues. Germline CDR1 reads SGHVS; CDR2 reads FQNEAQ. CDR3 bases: TGTGCCAGCAGCCCTGCAGGGGGAAATCAGCCCCAGCATTTT. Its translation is CASSPAGGNQPQHF.

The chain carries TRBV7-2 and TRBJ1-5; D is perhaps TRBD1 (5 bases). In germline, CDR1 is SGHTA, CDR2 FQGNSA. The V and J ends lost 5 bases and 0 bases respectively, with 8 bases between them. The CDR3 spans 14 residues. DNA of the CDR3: TGTGCCAGCAGCCCAGGGTTTAGCAATCAGCCCCAGCATTTT. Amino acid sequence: CASSPGFSNQPQHF.

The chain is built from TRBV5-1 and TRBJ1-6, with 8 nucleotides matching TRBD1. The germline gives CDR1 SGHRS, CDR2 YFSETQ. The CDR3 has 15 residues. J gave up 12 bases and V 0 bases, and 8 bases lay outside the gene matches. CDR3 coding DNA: TGCGCCAGCAGCTTGGCCCCGGGACAGGTCAAACCCCTCCACTTT. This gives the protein CASSLAPGQVKPLHF.

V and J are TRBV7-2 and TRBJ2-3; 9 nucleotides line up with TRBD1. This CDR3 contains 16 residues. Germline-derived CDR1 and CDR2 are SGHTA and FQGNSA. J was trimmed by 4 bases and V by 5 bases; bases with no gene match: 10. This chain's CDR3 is CASSPPRTGVADTQYF. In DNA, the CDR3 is TGTGCCAGCAGCCCCCCCCGGACAGGGGTGGCAGATACGCAGTATTTT. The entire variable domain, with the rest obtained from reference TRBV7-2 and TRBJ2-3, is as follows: GAGVSQSPSNKVTEKGKDVELRCDPISGHTALYWYRQSLGQGLEFLIYFQGNSAPDKSGLPSDRFSAERTGGSVSTLTIQRTQQEDSAVYLCASSPPRTGVADTQYFGPGTRLTVL.

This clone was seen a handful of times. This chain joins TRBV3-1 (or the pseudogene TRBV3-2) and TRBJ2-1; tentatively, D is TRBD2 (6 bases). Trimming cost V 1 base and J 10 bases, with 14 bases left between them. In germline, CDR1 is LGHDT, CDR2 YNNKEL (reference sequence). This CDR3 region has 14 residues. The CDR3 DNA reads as TGTGCCAGCAGCCAAGCGGGAGCCCCCTGGGAGCAGTTCTTC. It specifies CASSQAGAPWEQFF.

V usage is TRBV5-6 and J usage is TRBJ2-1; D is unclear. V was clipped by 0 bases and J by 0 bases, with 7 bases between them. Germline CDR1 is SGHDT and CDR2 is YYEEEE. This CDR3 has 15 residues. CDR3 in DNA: TGTGCCAGCAGCTTGGGTGAGAGCTCCTACAATGAGCAGTTCTTC. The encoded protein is CASSLGESSYNEQFF.

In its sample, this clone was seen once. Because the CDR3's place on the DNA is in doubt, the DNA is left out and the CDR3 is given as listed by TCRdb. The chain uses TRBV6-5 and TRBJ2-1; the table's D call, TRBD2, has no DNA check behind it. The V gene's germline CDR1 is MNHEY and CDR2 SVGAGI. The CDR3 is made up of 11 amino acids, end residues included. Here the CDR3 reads CASWGRGAKFF.

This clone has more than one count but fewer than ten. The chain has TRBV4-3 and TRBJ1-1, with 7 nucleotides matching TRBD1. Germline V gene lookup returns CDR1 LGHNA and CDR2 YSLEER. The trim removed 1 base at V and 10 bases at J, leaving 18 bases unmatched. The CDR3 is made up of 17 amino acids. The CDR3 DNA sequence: TGCGCCAGCAGCCAAGGAAAGGGACAGAGCCTGTATAGTCGAGCTTTCTTT. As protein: CASSQGKGQSLYSRAFF.

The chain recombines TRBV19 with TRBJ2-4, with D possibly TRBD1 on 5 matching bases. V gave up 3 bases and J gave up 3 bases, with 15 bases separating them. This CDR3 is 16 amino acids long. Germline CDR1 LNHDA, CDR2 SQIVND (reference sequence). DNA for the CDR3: TGTGCCAGTAGTATTAACAGGCAGCGTGGCAAAAACATTCAGTACTTC. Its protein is CASSINRQRGKNIQYF.

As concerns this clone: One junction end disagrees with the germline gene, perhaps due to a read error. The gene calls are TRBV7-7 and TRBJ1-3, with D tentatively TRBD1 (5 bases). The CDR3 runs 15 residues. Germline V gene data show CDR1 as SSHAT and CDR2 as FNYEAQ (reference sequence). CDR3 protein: CASSLGVGAGNTIYF. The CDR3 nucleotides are TGTGCTAGCAGCTTAGGTGTAGGGGCTGGAAACACCATATATTTT.

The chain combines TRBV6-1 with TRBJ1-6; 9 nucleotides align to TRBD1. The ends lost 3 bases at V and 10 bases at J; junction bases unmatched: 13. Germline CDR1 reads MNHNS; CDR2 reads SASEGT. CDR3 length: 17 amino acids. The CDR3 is CASSDLIPGTGRSPLHF. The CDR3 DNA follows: TGTGCCAGCAGTGACCTCATACCCGGGACAGGGAGGTCACCCCTCCACTTT.

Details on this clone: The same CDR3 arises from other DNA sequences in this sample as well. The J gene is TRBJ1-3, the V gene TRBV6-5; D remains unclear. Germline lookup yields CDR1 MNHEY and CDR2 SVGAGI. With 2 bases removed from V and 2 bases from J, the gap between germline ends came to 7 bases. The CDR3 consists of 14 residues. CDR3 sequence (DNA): TGTGCCAGCAGTTACGGGCAGACTGGAAACACCATATATTTT. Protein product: CASSYGQTGNTIYF.

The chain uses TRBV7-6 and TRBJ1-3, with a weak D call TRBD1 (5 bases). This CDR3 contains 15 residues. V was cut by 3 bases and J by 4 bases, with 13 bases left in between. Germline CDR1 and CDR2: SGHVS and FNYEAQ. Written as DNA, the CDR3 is TGTGCCAGCAGCTTCGGGGGACGGATAGGAAACACCATATATTTT. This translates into CASSFGGRIGNTIYF.

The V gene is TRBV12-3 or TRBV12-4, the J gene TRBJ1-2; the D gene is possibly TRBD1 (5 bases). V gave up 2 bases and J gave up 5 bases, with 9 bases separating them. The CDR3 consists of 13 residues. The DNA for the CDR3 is TGTGCCAGCAGTTTACCAGGGACTTATGGCTACACCTTC. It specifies CASSLPGTYGYTF.

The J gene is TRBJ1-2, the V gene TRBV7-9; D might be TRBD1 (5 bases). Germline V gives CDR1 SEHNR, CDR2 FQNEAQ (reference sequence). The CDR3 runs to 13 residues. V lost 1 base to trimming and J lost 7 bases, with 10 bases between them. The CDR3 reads CASSLDQGGGYTF. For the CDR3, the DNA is TGTGCCAGCAGCTTAGATCAGGGCGGTGGCTACACCTTC.

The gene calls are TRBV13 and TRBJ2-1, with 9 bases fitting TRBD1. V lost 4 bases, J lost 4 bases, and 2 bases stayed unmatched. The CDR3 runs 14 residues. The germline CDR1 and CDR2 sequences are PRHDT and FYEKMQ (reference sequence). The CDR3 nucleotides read TGTGCCAGCAGCTCGGACAGGGGATACAATGAGCAGTTCTTC. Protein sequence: CASSSDRGYNEQFF.

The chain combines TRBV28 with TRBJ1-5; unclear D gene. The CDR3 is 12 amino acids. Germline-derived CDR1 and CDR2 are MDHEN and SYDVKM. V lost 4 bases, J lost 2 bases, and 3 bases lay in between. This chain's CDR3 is CASSSRNQPQHF. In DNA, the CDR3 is TGTGCCAGCAGTTCTCGCAATCAGCCCCAGCATTTT.

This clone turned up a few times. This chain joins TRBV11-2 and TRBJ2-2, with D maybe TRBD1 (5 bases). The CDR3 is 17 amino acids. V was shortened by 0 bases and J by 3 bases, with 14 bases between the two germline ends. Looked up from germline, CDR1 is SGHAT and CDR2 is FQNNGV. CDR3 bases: TGTGCCAGCAGCTTAGAACCCAGGGTTCGGTACACCGGGGAGCTGTTTTTT. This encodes CASSLEPRVRYTGELFF. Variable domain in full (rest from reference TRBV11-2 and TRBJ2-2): EAGVAQSPRYKIIEKRQSVAFWCNPISGHATLYWYQQILGQGPKLLIQFQNNGVVDDSQLPKDRFSAERLKGVDSTLKIQPAKLEDSAVYLCASSLEPRVRYTGELFFGEGSRLTVL.

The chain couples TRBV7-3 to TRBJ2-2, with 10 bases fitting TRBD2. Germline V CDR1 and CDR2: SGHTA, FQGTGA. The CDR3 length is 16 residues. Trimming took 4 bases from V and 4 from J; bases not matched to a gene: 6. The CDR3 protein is CASSYTGTSATGELFF. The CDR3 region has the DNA TGTGCCAGCAGCTACACCGGGACTAGCGCCACCGGGGAGCTGTTTTTT.

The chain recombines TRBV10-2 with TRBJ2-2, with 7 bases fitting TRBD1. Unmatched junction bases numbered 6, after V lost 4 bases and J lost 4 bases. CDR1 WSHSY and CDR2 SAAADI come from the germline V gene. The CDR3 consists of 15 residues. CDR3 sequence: CASSGGTAATGELFF. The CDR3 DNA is TGCGCCAGCAGTGGAGGGACAGCCGCCACCGGGGAGCTGTTTTTT.

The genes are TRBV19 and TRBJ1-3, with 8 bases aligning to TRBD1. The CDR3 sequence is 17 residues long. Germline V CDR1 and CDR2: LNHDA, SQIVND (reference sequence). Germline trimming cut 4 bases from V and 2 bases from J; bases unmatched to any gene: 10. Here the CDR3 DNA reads TGTGCCAGTAGTAGGAGAAGTCTGACAGGGGCTGGAAACACCATATATTTT. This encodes CASSRRSLTGAGNTIYF. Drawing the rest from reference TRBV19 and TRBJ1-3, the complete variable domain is DGGITQSPKYLFRKEGQNVTLSCEQNLNHDAMYWYRQDPGQGLRLIYYSQIVNDFQKGDIAEGYSVSREKKESFPLTVTSAQKNPTAFYLCASSRRSLTGAGNTIYFGEGSWLTVV.

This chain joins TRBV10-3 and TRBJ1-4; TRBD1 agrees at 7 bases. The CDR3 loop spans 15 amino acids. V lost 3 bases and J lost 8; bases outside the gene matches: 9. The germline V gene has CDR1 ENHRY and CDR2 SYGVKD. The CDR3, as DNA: TGTGCCATCAGTGACGACAGGGCGGATGGAGAAAAACTGTTTTTT. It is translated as CAISDDRADGEKLFF.

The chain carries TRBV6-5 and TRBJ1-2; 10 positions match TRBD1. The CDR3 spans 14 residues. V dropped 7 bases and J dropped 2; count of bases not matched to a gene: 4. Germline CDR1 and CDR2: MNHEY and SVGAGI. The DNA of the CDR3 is TGTGCCAGCATGCCGGGACAGGGGAACTATGGCTACACCTTC. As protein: CASMPGQGNYGYTF.

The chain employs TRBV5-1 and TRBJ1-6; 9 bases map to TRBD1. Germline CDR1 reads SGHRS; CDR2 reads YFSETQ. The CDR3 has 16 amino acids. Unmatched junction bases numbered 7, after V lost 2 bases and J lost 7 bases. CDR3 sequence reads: CASSFNGQGRNSPLHF. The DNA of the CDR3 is TGCGCCAGCAGCTTCAATGGACAGGGGCGAAATTCACCCCTCCACTTT.

This CDR3 is CASSSLGRGGTSPLHF. In DNA, the CDR3 is TGTGCCAGCAGCTCCCTCGGGAGGGGAGGAACTTCACCCCTCCACTTT. The chain joins TRBV7-9 to TRBJ1-6, with a possible D match to TRBD1 (5 bases). Trimming left V 4 bases short and J 9 bases short, with 19 bases between. The CDR3 length is 16 residues. CDR1 SEHNR and CDR2 FQNEAQ come from the germline V gene (reference sequence).

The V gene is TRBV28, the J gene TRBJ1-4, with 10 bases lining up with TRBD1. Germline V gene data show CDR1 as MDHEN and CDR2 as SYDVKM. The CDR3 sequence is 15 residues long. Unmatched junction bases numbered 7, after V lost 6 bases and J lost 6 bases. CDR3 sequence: CASSPSGTGDEKLFF. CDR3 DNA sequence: TGTGCCAGCAGCCCCTCGGGGACAGGGGATGAAAAACTGTTTTTT.

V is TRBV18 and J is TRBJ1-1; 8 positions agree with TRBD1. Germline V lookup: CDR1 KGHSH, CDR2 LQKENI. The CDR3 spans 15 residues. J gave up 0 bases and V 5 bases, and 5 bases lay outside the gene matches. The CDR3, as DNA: TGTGCCAGCTCATCACAGGGGGACATGAACACTGAAGCTTTCTTT. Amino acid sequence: CASSSQGDMNTEAFF.

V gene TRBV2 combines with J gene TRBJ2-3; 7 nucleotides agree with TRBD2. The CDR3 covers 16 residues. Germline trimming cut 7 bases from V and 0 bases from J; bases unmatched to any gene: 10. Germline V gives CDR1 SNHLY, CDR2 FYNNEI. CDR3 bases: TGTGCCAGCACCCCCTGGGGGGGATCTAGCACAGATACGCAGTATTTT. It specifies CASTPWGGSSTDTQYF.